The rows below give T cell receptor beta chains drawn from one sample of a study of tumor and adjacent non-tumor tissue in lung cancer. Using its own MiXCR run on the multiplex PCR reads, TCRdb lists one record per CDR3 protein. The sample has about 75,000 distinct CDR3 sequences; about two thirds are singletons. The sample consisted of distant non-tumor lung tissue. These receptors were collected from a woman aged 45 to 65 with non-small cell lung cancer. Both conserved end residues are part of each CDR3. The D gene is left open where the match is weak. Rows may omit the clone size; those that give it use once, few, many or a size class.

d_call	clone_size	v_call	j_call	cdr3_aa	cdr3_nt
NA	NA	TRBV4-3	TRBJ1-6	CASSQQKGQYNSPLHF	TGTGCCAGTAGCCAACAAAAGGGTCAATATAATTCACCCCTCCACTTT
NA	NA	TRBV12-3/TRBV12-4	TRBJ2-2	CVSRNRQANTGELFF	TGTGTCAGCAGAAATCGACAAGCGAATACCGGAGAGCTGTTTTTT
NA	NA	TRBV4-1	TRBJ2-7	CASCQEVIGKGEQYF	TGCGCCAGCTGTCAAGAAGTGATTGGAAAGGGCGAGCAGTACTTC
TRBD1	NA	TRBV6-5	TRBJ1-5	CASSPRTGLSQPQHF	TGTGCCAGCAGTCCCAGGACAGGGCTGAGTCAGCCTCAGCATTTT
TRBD2	medium-sized	TRBV20-1	TRBJ2-3	CSAMTSDTDTQYF	TGCAGTGCTATGACTAGCGACACAGATACGCAGTATTTT
NA	many	TRBV11-2	TRBJ2-3	CASSRGGIGDTQYF	TGTGCCAGCAGCAGAGGGGGAATTGGAGATACGCAGTATTTT
NA	many	TRBV20-1	TRBJ1-1	CSAWEGGNTEAFF	TGCAGTGCCTGGGAGGGCGGGAACACTGAAGCTTTCTTT
NA	NA	TRBV29-1	TRBJ2-5	CSIKLHLLRETQYF	TGCAGTATCAAATTACACCTACTGCGGGAGACCCAGTACTTC
TRBD2	once	TRBV6-5	TRBJ2-5	CTSKTELAGGKTQYF	TGTACCAGCAAAACCGAACTAGCGGGAGGCAAGACCCAGTACTTC
NA	NA	TRBV24-1	TRBJ2-5	CATSDPGSPLQETQYF	TGTGCCACCAGTGATCCGGGATCCCCTTTACAAGAGACCCAGTACTTC
TRBD1	NA	TRBV20-1	TRBJ2-7	CSAQDRPGQRGYEQYF	TGCAGTGCTCAAGACCGACCGGGACAGAGGGGTTACGAGCAGTACTTC
NA	NA	TRBV29-1	TRBJ2-3	CSVRATDTGTQCF	TGCAGCGTTAGGGCGACAGACACAGGTACGCAGTGTTTT
NA	NA	TRBV5-1	TRBJ1-1	CASSSMTGRSGEAFF	TGCGCCAGCAGCTCAATGACGGGGCGGTCGGGTGAAGCTTTCTTT
NA	once	TRBV7-9	TRBJ2-5	CAGTLLPTRLSETQNF	TGTGCCGGCACCTTACTTCCCACCAGGCTGTCGGAGACCCAGAACTTC
NA	once	TRBV7-9	TRBJ2-1	CASSLVWEKFF	TGTGCCAGCAGTTTAGTGTGGGAGAAGTTCTTC
TRBD1	few	TRBV24-1	TRBJ2-7	CTTSDDRDRGIRGSYEQYF	TGTACCACCAGTGACGACCGGGACAGGGGCATCCGCGGCTCCTACGAGCAGTACTTC
NA	NA	TRBV11-2	TRBJ2-1	CTSSFVADAYYEQFF	TGTACCAGCAGCTTCGTAGCGGACGCCTACTATGAGCAGTTCTTC
TRBD2	NA	TRBV6-5	TRBJ2-1	CASRTSGRAYSEQFF	TGTGCCAGCAGGACTAGCGGGAGGGCCTACAGTGAACAGTTCTTC
TRBD1	many	TRBV6-6	TRBJ2-7	CATTGQGANEQYF	TGTGCCACCACGGGACAGGGGGCCAACGAGCAGTACTTC
NA	NA	TRBV20-1	TRBJ2-3	CSALRDPSTDTQYF	TGCAGTGCTCTAAGGGACCCAAGCACAGATACGCAGTATTTT
NA	NA	TRBV11-1	TRBJ2-6	CASSKQSFGANVLTF	TGTGCCAGCAGCAAACAGAGCTTTGGGGCCAATGTCCTGACTTTC
NA	NA	TRBV20-1	TRBJ2-5	CSAQFQVTQETQYF	TGTAGTGCCCAGTTCCAAGTGACCCAAGAGACCCAGTACTTC
NA	NA	TRBV11-1	TRBJ2-3	CASSLLAGRDTQYF	TGTGCCAGCAGCTTACTGGCGGGACGTGATACGCAGTATTTT
TRBD1	NA	TRBV11-2	TRBJ2-3	CASSMNTGDTYTQYF	TGTGCCAGCAGCATGAATACAGGGGATACATATACGCAGTATTTT
NA	once	TRBV20-1	TRBJ1-2	CSVSDLDYGYTF	TGTAGTGTTAGTGACCTCGACTATGGCTACACCTTC
NA	large	TRBV12-3/TRBV12-4	TRBJ1-5	CASSLRENQPQHF	TGTGCCAGCAGTTTAAGGGAGAATCAGCCCCAGCATTTT
TRBD1	NA	TRBV6-6	TRBJ1-5	CASSGQGVTYSNEPQHF	TGTGCCAGCAGTGGTCAGGGGGTGACCTATAGCAATGAGCCCCAGCATTTT
NA	NA	TRBV11-3	TRBJ2-2	CASSFGHGTKVGELFF	TGTGCCAGCAGCTTCGGGCATGGGACAAAGGTCGGGGAGCTGTTTTTT
NA	NA	TRBV5-1	TRBJ2-1	CASSLSNEQFF	TGCGCCAGCAGCTTGAGCAATGAGCAGTTCTTC
NA	NA	TRBV11-2	TRBJ2-3	CASNSAAASIDTQYF	TGTGCCAGCAACTCCGCTGCGGCTAGCATAGATACGCAGTATTTT
TRBD2	NA	TRBV20-1	TRBJ2-2	CSVREDPGLETGELFF	TGCAGTGTTAGGGAAGATCCGGGACTAGAAACCGGGGAGCTGTTTTTT
NA	NA	TRBV12-3/TRBV12-4	TRBJ2-3	CASSLLRRGSTDMQYF	TGTGCCAGCAGTTTACTTCGCAGGGGAAGCACAGATATGCAGTATTTT
NA	NA	TRBV6-1	TRBJ1-2	CASSGGTTTYGYIF	TGTGCCAGCAGTGGTGGGACGACTACCTATGGCTACATCTTC
TRBD1	NA	TRBV12-3/TRBV12-4	TRBJ1-6	CASREQGYNSPLNF	TGTGCCAGCAGGGAACAGGGGTATAATTCACCTCTCAACTTT
NA	many	TRBV30	TRBJ2-3	CAWSVRLALTDTQYF	TGTGCCTGGAGTGTACGGCTAGCTCTCACAGATACGCAGTATTTT
NA	many	TRBV20-1	TRBJ2-3	CSASVPGAPDTQYF	TGCAGTGCTAGCGTGCCCGGAGCCCCAGATACGCAGTATTTT
NA	NA	TRBV7-9	TRBJ1-5	CASSLAVGGGKQPQHF	TGTGCCAGCAGCTTAGCGGTGGGGGGCGGCAAACAGCCCCAGCATTTT
TRBD2	few	TRBV5-1	TRBJ2-2	CASSFGSSGLNTGELFF	TGCGCCAGCAGCTTCGGCTCTAGCGGCCTGAACACCGGGGAGCTGTTTTTT
NA	NA	TRBV29-1	TRBJ2-2	CSVELWGVRNTGGLLF	TGCAGCGTTGAACTGTGGGGTGTGCGGAACACCGGGGGGCTGCTTTTT
NA	once	TRBV11-1	TRBJ2-3	CSSSLSERPDTQYF	TGTTCCAGCAGCTTGAGCGAGAGACCAGATACGCAGTATTTT
TRBD2	NA	TRBV4-1	TRBJ2-1	CDSRQVGSGAYNEQFF	TGCGACAGCCGCCAAGTGGGAAGCGGGGCCTACAATGAGCAGTTCTTC
TRBD2	once	TRBV6-1	TRBJ2-5	CTSSDRLAVGPRETQYF	TGTACCAGCAGTGACCGGCTAGCGGTAGGTCCACGGGAGACCCAGTACTTC
TRBD2	many	TRBV6-5	TRBJ2-7	CASSRGGEQYF	TGTGCCAGCAGTCGGGGGGGCGAGCAGTACTTC
NA	NA	TRBV5-4	TRBJ2-6	CATGVSRANVLTF	TGTGCCACCGGGGTCTCTAGGGCCAACGTCCTGACTTTC
NA	once	TRBV12-3/TRBV12-4	TRBJ1-5	CASSLCGVQPQHF	TGTGCCAGCAGTTTGTGTGGGGTCCAGCCCCAGCATTTT
NA	NA	TRBV28	TRBJ1-2	CVSTGPLGGYTF	TGTGTTTCAACCGGGCCCTTAGGGGGCTACACCTTC
NA	NA	TRBV5-1	TRBJ2-6	CASSFDTLPGANVLTF	TGCGCCAGCAGCTTCGACACCCTGCCTGGGGCCAACGTCCTGACTTTC
NA	NA	TRBV6-2/TRBV6-3	TRBJ1-5	CTSSFESVIYVSGLNQPQHF	TGTACCAGCAGTTTCGAATCTGTGATATATGTCAGCGGTCTTAATCAACCCCAGCATTTT
NA	NA	TRBV11-1	TRBJ2-1	CASSPVRTKNEQFF	TGTGCCAGCAGCCCCGTACGCACAAAGAATGAGCAGTTCTTC
NA	NA	TRBV20-1	TRBJ2-7	CSARSIEGPPYDQYF	TGCAGTGCTAGATCAATTGAGGGACCCCCCTATGACCAGTACTTC
NA	many	TRBV20-1	TRBJ2-1	CSARSPLQGNEQFF	TGCAGTGCTAGAAGTCCCCTACAAGGGAATGAGCAGTTCTTC
TRBD2	NA	TRBV25-1	TRBJ2-1	CASSDIELAGVQNEQFF	TGTGCCAGCAGTGATATCGAACTAGCGGGAGTGCAGAATGAGCAGTTCTTC
NA	NA	TRBV4-3	TRBJ2-7	CSSSQVRVTEQYF	TGTTCCAGCAGCCAAGTTCGGGTGACCGAGCAGTACTTC
NA	NA	TRBV12-2	TRBJ2-5	CASRLVSLQETHYF	TGTGCAAGTCGCTTAGTCAGCCTCCAAGAGACACATTACTTC
NA	NA	TRBV29-1	TRBJ2-2	CNVRKIGELFF	TGCAACGTTCGTAAGATCGGGGAGCTGTTTTTT
NA	NA	TRBV20-1	TRBJ2-3	CSGVRGALDTQYF	TGCAGTGGGGTCCGGGGGGCCTTAGATACGCAGTATTTT
TRBD1	NA	TRBV29-1	TRBJ1-1	CSVTGGLLKTEAFF	TGCAGTGTTACAGGGGGCTTGTTGAAAACTGAAGCTTTCTTT
NA	NA	TRBV5-4	TRBJ2-3	CASSPTAWSTDTQYF	TGTGCCAGCAGCCCGACAGCTTGGTCCACAGATACGCAGTATTTT